This entry lists 5 T cell receptor beta chains sequenced from one sample in a study of cytomegalovirus exposure and HLA in healthy donors. This PCR relied on a set of 60 Vbeta primers and 13 Jbeta primers. Method: immunoSEQ multiplex PCR; TCRdb's copy keeps in-frame clones and lacks some. Of more than 85,000 clones in the sample, approximately 76% were seen once. Sequencing was carried out using PBMCs. Receptor source: a woman aged 45-59 years in good health and CMV-seropositive.

The chain recombines TRBV7-9 with TRBJ2-7, with 11 bases identical to TRBD2. Looked up from germline, CDR1 is SEHNR and CDR2 is FQNEAQ (reference sequence). Trimming took 6 bases from V and 6 from J; bases not matched to a gene: 4. The CDR3 covers 13 residues. CDR3 bases: TGTGCCAGCAGGACCCTAGCGGGAGGCGAGCAGTACTTC. It codes for CASRTLAGGEQYF.

The chain carries TRBV6-1 and TRBJ1-1; D is perhaps TRBD1 (5 bases). Germline lookup yields CDR1 MNHNS and CDR2 SASEGT. The CDR3 has 13 residues. Trimming cost V 6 bases and J 1 base, with 9 bases left between them. The CDR3 DNA sequence: TGTGCCAGCAGCCGTACAGGGAACACTGAAGCTTTCTTT. Its translation: CASSRTGNTEAFF.

The CDR3 bases are TGCGCCAGCAGCTTGGAGGGACTAGCGGCAGATACGCAGTATTTT. Translated, it gives CASSLEGLAADTQYF. This chain links TRBV5-1 with TRBJ2-3, with TRBD2 matching over 11 bases. With 0 bases clipped from V and 4 bases from J, the junction kept 1 base outside the gene matches. The CDR3 is made up of 15 amino acids. The germline CDR1 and CDR2 sequences are SGHRS and YFSETQ.

This clone was seen more than once but under ten times. The gene calls are TRBV11-2 and TRBJ1-1; D remains ambiguous. The germline gives CDR1 SGHAT, CDR2 FQNNGV. Trimming removed 4 bases from V and 1 base from J, with 10 bases in between. This CDR3 region has 14 residues. The DNA of the CDR3 is TGTGCCAGCAGCTCGAGGGCGGCGAACACTGAAGCTTTCTTT. It encodes CASSSRAANTEAFF.

The CDR3 DNA reads TGTGCCAGCAGCTTACAGGGGGCATTTGATATTGAAGCTTTCTTT. It translates to CASSLQGAFDIEAFF. The chain links TRBV5-4 to TRBJ1-1; TRBD1 matches at 9 bases. In germline, CDR1 is SGHNT, CDR2 YYREEE (reference sequence). The CDR3 length is 15 residues. Trimming removed 2 bases from V and 7 bases from J; junction bases left unmatched: 9. Combining the CDR3 with reference TRBV5-4 and TRBJ1-1 gives the whole variable domain ETGVTQSPTHLIKTRGQQVTLRCSSQSGHNTVSWYQQALGQGPQFIFQYYREEENGRGNFPPRFSGLQFPNYSSELNVNALELDDSALYLCASSLQGAFDIEAFFGQGTRLTVV.